This T cell receptor (beta chain) is from a study of cytomegalovirus exposure and HLA in healthy donors. Background on the study: Approximately 180 million T cells yielded around 100 million unique TCR beta sequences, as an earlier analysis found. Ancestry clustering placed about 86% of around 400 genotyped donors in the Caucasian-associated cluster.

This CDR3 contains 12 residues. Germline CDR1 and CDR2: ENHRY and SYGVKD. V was clipped by 4 bases and J by 6 bases, with 6 bases between them. General study results and limits: Most TCR beta V segments were productive about 90% or about 30% of the time in an earlier analysis. The authors excluded some V segments, including TRBV6-2 and TRBV6-3, as indistinguishable.

A note on this clone: Antigen specificity is unknown.

PCR involved 60 Vbeta and 13 Jbeta primers. TCRdb's table, derived via immunoSEQ multiplex PCR, lists solely in-frame clones and lacks some. The data show some 150,000 clones, roughly four fifths seen once. The genes are TRBV10-3 and TRBJ2-2; TRBD2 is a possible D gene (5 bases). This clonotype was sampled from a man aged 40-50 years in good health and CMV-seropositive. The sample comprised PBMCs. CDR3 sequence: CAISVGAGELFF. Written as DNA, the CDR3 is TGTGCCATCAGTGTCGGGGCCGGGGAGCTGTTTTTT.